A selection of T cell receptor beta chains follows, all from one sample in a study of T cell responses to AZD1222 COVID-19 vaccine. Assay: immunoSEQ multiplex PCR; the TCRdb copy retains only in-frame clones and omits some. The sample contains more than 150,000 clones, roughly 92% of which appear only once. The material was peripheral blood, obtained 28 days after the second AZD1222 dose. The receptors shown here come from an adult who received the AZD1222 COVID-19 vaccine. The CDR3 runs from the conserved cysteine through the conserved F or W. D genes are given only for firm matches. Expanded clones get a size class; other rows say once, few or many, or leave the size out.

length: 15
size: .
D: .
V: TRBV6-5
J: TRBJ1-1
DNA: TGTGCCAGCAGTTACGAGGGGTCTTTGAACACTGAAGCTTTCTTT
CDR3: CASSYEGSLNTEAFF

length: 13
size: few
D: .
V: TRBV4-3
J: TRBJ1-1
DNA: TGCGCCAGCAGCCAAGAGTTGAACACTGAAGCTTTCTTT
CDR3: CASSQELNTEAFF

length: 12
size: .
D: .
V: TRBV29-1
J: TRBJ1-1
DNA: TGCAGCGTTGAAGGTTGGCCAGCTGAAGCTTTCTTT
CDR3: CSVEGWPAEAFF

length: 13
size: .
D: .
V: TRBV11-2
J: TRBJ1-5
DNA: TGTGCCAGCAGCTTAGTGGCTAATCAGCCCCAGCATTTT
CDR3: CASSLVANQPQHF

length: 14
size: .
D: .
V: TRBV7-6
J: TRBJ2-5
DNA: TGTGCCAGCAGCGCTCGACCGATACAAGAGACCCAGTACTTC
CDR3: CASSARPIQETQYF

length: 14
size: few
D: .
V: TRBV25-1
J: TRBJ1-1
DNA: TGTGCCAGCAGTGAATTCGGGTCCCACGCTGAAGCTTTCTTT
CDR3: CASSEFGSHAEAFF

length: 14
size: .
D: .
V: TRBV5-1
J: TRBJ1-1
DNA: TGCGCCAGCAGCTTGGGGGGCCCGAACACTGAAGCTTTCTTT
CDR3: CASSLGGPNTEAFF

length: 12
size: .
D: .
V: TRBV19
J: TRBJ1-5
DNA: TGTGCCGTAAGTGAAGGGGCTCAGCCCCAGCATTTT
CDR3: CAVSEGAQPQHF

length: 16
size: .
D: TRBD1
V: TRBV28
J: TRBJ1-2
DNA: TGTGCCAGCAGTCCTCGCCTCGGGACAGGGGTATATGGCTACACCTTC
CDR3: CASSPRLGTGVYGYTF

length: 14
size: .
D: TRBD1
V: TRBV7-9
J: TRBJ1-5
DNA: TGTGCCAGCAGCCCGGGACAGAGAAATCAGCCCCAGCATTTT
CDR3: CASSPGQRNQPQHF

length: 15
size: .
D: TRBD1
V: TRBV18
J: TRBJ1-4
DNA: TGTGCCAGCTCACTGTCGACAGGGAAGTTGGAAAAACTGTTTTTT
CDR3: CASSLSTGKLEKLFF

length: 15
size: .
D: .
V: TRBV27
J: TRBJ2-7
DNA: TGTGCCAGCAGCAATTCGTTGGGGGGATTCTACGAGCAGTACTTC
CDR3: CASSNSLGGFYEQYF

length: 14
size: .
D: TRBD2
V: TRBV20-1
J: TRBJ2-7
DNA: TGCAGTGCGAGTAGCGGGGGTGAACCCTACGAGCAGTACTTC
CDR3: CSASSGGEPYEQYF

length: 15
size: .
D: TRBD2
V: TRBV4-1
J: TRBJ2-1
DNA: TGCGCCAGCAGCGGGCCGGGACTAGCGGGGGGGACACAGTTCTTC
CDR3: CASSGPGLAGGTQFF

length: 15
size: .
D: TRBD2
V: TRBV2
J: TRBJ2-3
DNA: TGTGCCAGCAGCCGGGACTACCAGCGCACAGATACGCAGTATTTT
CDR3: CASSRDYQRTDTQYF

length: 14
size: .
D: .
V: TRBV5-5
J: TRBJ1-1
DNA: TGTGCCAGCAGCTTGGGGTGGACGAACACTGAAGCTTTCTTT
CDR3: CASSLGWTNTEAFF

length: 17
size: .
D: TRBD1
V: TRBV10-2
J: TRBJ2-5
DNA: TGCGCCAGCAGTGAGTCTTCTCCGGGACAGGGGGGGGAGACCCAGTACTTC
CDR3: CASSESSPGQGGETQYF

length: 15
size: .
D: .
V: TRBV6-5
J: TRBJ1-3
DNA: TGTGCCAGCAGCTACTCTCGGAGCTCTGGAAACACCATATATTTT
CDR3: CASSYSRSSGNTIYF

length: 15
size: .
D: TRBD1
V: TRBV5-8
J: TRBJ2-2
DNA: TGTGCCAGCCCCCTCGGGGACAGGTGGACCGGGGAGCTGTTTTTT
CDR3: CASPLGDRWTGELFF

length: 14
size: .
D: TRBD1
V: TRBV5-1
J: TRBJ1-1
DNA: TGCGCCAGCAGCTTGGGGACAGGGTACACTGAAGCTTTCTTT
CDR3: CASSLGTGYTEAFF

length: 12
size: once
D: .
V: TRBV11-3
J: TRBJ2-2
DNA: TGTGCCAGCAGCTTTATCACCGGGGAGCTGTTTTTT
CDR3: CASSFITGELFF

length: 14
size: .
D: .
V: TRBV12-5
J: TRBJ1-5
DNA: TGTGCTAGTGATATTGGGGGGGCGAGACAGCCCCAGCATTTT
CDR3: CASDIGGARQPQHF

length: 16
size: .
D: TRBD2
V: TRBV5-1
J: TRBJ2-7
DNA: TGCGCCAGCAGCTATACCGGGACTAGCGGATCCTACGAGCAGTACTTC
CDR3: CASSYTGTSGSYEQYF

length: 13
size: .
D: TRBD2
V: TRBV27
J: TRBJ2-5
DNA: TGTGCCAGCAGTCTTTGGGGAGGGGAGACCCAGTACTTC
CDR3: CASSLWGGETQYF

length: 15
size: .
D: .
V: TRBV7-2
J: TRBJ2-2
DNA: TGTGCCAGCAGCCCAATGGGCTACACCACCGGGGAGCTGTTTTTT
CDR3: CASSPMGYTTGELFF

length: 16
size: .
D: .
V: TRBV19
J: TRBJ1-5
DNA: TGTGCCAGTAGTGTTCGATCGGGGGGAGGGGGTCAGCCCCAGCATTTT
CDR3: CASSVRSGGGGQPQHF

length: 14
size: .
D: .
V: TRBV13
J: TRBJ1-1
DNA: TGTGCCAGCAGCTTTCGGCAGGGGAACACTGAAGCTTTCTTT
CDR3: CASSFRQGNTEAFF

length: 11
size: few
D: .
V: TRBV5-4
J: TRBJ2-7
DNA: TGTGCTACGATCGACAGCTACGAGCAGTACTTC
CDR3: CATIDSYEQYF

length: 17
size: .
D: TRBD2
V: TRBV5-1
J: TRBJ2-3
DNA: TGCGCCAGCAGCCCCAGGCGGCTAGCGGCTGGCGCAGATACGCAGTATTTT
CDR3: CASSPRRLAAGADTQYF

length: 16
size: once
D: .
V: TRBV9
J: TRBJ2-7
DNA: TGTGCCAGCAGCGGAGAGGGGTCGTCCAACTCCTACGAGCAGTACTTC
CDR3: CASSGEGSSNSYEQYF

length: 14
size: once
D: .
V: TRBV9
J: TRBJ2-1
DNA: TGTGCCAGCAGCGTAGGGGGGATTGAGGATGAGCAGTTCTTC
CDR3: CASSVGGIEDEQFF

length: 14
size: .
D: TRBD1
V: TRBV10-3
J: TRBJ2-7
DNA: TGTGCCATCAGTGAGACAGGGGGCGCCTACGAGCAGTACTTC
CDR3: CAISETGGAYEQYF